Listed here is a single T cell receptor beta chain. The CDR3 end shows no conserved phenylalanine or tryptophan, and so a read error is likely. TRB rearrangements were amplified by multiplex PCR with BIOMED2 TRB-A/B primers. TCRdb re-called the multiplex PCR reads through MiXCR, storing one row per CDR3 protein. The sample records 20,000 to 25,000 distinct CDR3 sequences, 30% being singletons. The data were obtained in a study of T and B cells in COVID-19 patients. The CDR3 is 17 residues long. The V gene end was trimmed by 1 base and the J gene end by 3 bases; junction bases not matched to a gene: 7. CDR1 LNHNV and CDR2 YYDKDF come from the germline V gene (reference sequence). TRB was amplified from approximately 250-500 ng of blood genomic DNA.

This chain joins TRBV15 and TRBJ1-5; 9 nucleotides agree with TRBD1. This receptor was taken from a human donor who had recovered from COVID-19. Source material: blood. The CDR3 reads CATSRATGQGYNQPQHL. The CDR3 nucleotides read TGTGCCACCAGCAGAGCCACGGGACAGGGCTACAATCAGCCCCAGCATTTA.